This T cell receptor beta chain stems from a study of shared clonotypes between healthy human individuals. Findings and limits, study-wide: The four-donor shared clonotypes exceeded non-shared clonotypes in generation probability, with non-shared ones scoring lower.

The input for sorted-subset replicate PCRs was about 200 ng DNA, about 30,000 T cell genomes. TCRdb's table, derived via immunoSEQ multiplex PCR, lists solely in-frame clones and lacks some. The repertoire holds about 2 million clones, with just under 95% as singletons. As regards this clone: Its antigen remains unidentified.

CD8 cells classed as naive were CD45RO-negative and positively selected for CCR7, excluding terminally differentiated effector memory CD45RA+ cells. The receptor comes from a man between 18 and 29 years old in good health. Sequencing input: naive CD8+ T cells sorted from blood.

This CDR3 reads CASSHVGGSGNPYEQYF. The DNA of the CDR3 is TGCGCCAGCAGCCACGTAGGGGGTAGCGGGAACCCCTACGAGCAGTACTTC. The rearrangement joins TRBV4-1 to TRBJ2-7, with 8 bases identical to TRBD2. The V segment lost 3 bases and the J segment 2 bases; nucleotides outside the gene matches: 12. Germline CDR1 and CDR2: MGHRA and YSYEKL. The CDR3 length is 17 residues.